The present T cell receptor beta chain was sequenced within a study of identical twins. Findings and limits, study-wide: Insertions were reduced in abundant cord blood beta clonotypes but not in memory repertoires.

TCRdb analysed the 5' RACE reads with MiXCR anew, one entry per CDR3 protein. The sample shows fewer than 500,000 distinct CDR3 sequences, approximately 24% of them seen only once. As for this clonotype: The antigen remains unidentified.

Per germline, CDR1 LGHNA and CDR2 YSLEER. V dropped 4 bases and J dropped 3; count of bases not matched to a gene: 3. CDR3 size: 16 residues. This sample was shared with a second study, whose subject was T cells expressing NK-cell markers. This second study notes: The TCR beta repertoires were obtained from sorted CD3+CD56+NKG2C+, CD3+CD56+NKG2C- and CD3+CD56-NKG2C+ T cells. Seven HCMV-seropositive donors and one seronegative donor made up the eight sequenced donors. For several donors, these clonotypes were likewise the leading ones in the CD3+CD56-NKG2C+ fraction.

The chain combines TRBV4-3 with TRBJ2-2; TRBD2 agrees at 12 bases. The sequencing input was CD4+ T cells sorted from blood. This receptor was taken from a woman between 18 and 29 years old in good health. The CDR3 here is CASSRLAGGYTGELFF. The CDR3 DNA follows: TGCGCCAGCAGCCGCCTAGCGGGAGGGTACACCGGGGAGCTGTTTTTT.